The 6 T cell receptor beta chains given below trace back to one sample, sequenced in a study of blood T cells in healthy people across ages. Then a second PCR, running about 6 to 11 cycles, was carried out with a sample-barcoded 5' primer and a J-beta primer mix. TCRdb used MiXCR to reprocess the 5' RACE reads, holding one entry per CDR3 protein. This sample has about a million distinct CDR3 sequences, with roughly 51% found just once. The sequencing sample was made of blood. These receptors originate from a woman in her sixties or seventies in good health.

This clonotype was detected a few times. This chain joins TRBV5-5 and TRBJ2-7; 10 bases agree with TRBD1. J lost 2 bases, V lost 3 bases, and 5 bases had no gene match. Germline CDR1 SGHKS, CDR2 YYEKEE (reference sequence). CDR3 length equals 15 residues. The CDR3 loop is CASSWDRGWTYEQYF. The DNA for the CDR3 is TGTGCCAGCAGCTGGGACAGGGGTTGGACCTACGAGCAGTACTTC.

Details on this clonotype: At one end, the junction sequence differs from germline, possibly due to a read error. The chain combines TRBV18 with TRBJ1-5; D gene uncertain. The CDR3 runs 14 residues. Germline CDR1 and CDR2: KGHSH and LQKENI. The CDR3: CASSLQFSNQPQHF. The CDR3 DNA reads as TGTGCCAGCTCCCTTCAGTTTAGCAATCAGCCTCAGCATTTT. Together with reference TRBV18 and TRBJ1-5, the CDR3 gives the full variable domain: NAGVMQNPRHLVRRRGQEARLRCSPMKGHSHVYWYRQLPEEGLKFMVYLQKENIIDESGMPKERFSAEFPKEGPSILRIQQVVRGDSAAYFCASSLQFSNQPQHFGDGTRLSIL.

This clonotype appeared a few times. V is TRBV7-9 and J is TRBJ2-7; 7 bases match TRBD2. Losses at the gene ends were 3 bases for V and 7 bases for J; bases not matched to a gene: 6. There are 13 residues in the CDR3. Germline CDR1 and CDR2: SEHNR and FQNEAQ (reference sequence). CDR3 loop: CASSLTSPGEQYF. CDR3 DNA sequence: TGTGCCAGCAGCTTGACTAGCCCCGGGGAGCAGTACTTC.

The rearrangement joins TRBV12-3 or TRBV12-4 to TRBJ1-6; TRBD1 matches at 8 bases. CDR3 length: 15 residues. V shed 6 bases and J 6 bases; nucleotides not matched to a gene: 7. DNA of the CDR3: TGTGCCAGCAGACCACAGGGGGAAGTTAATTCACCCCTCCACTTT. The encoded protein is CASRPQGEVNSPLHF.

This rearrangement joins TRBV7-2 to TRBJ2-7; D is uncertain. Germline CDR1 reads SGHTA; CDR2 reads FQGNSA. The germline V and J ends were trimmed by 3 bases and 3 bases, with 9 bases remaining between them. The CDR3 loop spans 13 amino acids. CDR3 sequence: CASSFKASYEQYF. The CDR3 DNA is TGTGCCAGCAGCTTCAAGGCGAGCTACGAGCAGTACTTC.

This clonotype was found a few times. V is TRBV29-1 and J is TRBJ2-1; 11 nucleotides align to TRBD2. The CDR3 contains 18 residues. The junction had 14 bases not matched to a gene; V was cut back by 2 bases and J by 5 bases. Germline CDR1 is SQVTM and CDR2 is ANQGSEA. The CDR3 bases are TGCAGCGTTGAAATCGGACTAGCGGGCACCTACTCGAACAATGAGCAGTTCTTC. Translating it yields CSVEIGLAGTYSNNEQFF.